The 22 T cell receptor beta chains below all came from one sample that was sequenced in a study of T cells after yellow fever vaccination. TCRdb used MiXCR to reprocess the 5' RACE reads, holding one entry per CDR3 protein. There are over 300,000 distinct CDR3 sequences in the sample; around 6.8% occur only once, and roughly 19% lies in the top ten. The material was PBMCs, obtained roughly 46 days after the first yellow fever vaccination. The receptor set was obtained from a young man who received the YFV17D yellow fever vaccine.

A few counts support this clonotype. This chain uses TRBV12-3 or TRBV12-4 with TRBJ1-6, with TRBD1 matching 10 bases. The CDR3 runs 16 residues. Losses at the gene ends were 0 bases for V and 7 bases for J; bases not matched to a gene: 3. CDR3 bases: TGTGCCAGCAGTTTAGCGACAGGGGGCGGGAATTCACCCCTCCACTTT. It codes for CASSLATGGGNSPLHF.

Written as DNA, the CDR3 is TGTGCCATCAGTGAGTGGGAAGATACGCAGTATTTT. Protein sequence: CAISEWEDTQYF. This chain connects TRBV10-3 to TRBJ2-3; no reliable D call. There are 12 residues in the CDR3. The V end was cut by 1 base, the J end by 5 bases, with 4 bases between. CDR1 and CDR2 (germline): ENHRY, SYGVKD.

With respect to this clonotype: A much larger clone lies one base from this, so it may be a read error. The chain carries TRBV12-3 or TRBV12-4 and TRBJ2-2, with TRBD2 as a possible D gene (6 bases). CDR3 length equals 16 residues. Here the CDR3 DNA reads TGTGCCAGCAGTCCGGGGAAGGATAGGGTCACCGGGGAGGTGTTTTTT. Its protein is CASSPGKDRVTGEVFF.

The table lists this clonotype with many counts. The V and J genes are TRBV20-1 and TRBJ2-2; 11 bases are shared with TRBD1. V was clipped by 3 bases and J by 3 bases; unmatched bases: 0. Per germline, CDR1 DFQATT and CDR2 SNEGSKA (reference sequence). The CDR3 sequence is 14 residues long. CDR3 sequence: CSARGQGDTGELFF. The CDR3 coding sequence is TGCAGTGCTAGGGGACAGGGGGACACCGGGGAGCTGTTTTTT.

This clonotype was picked up a small number of times. J is TRBJ2-4 and V is TRBV5-1; D is perhaps TRBD2 (6 bases). Germline V gene sequence: CDR1 SGHRS, CDR2 YFSETQ. CDR3 length: 15 residues. V lost 5 bases to trimming and J lost 5 bases, with 17 bases between them. This CDR3 reads CASSLEGWGENIQYF. For the CDR3, the DNA is TGCGCCAGCAGTCTAGAGGGTTGGGGGGAAAACATTCAGTACTTC.

This clonotype showed up many times. The chain uses TRBV9 and TRBJ1-6; D unresolved. This CDR3 contains 14 residues. V dropped 3 bases and J dropped 6 bases, with 10 bases sitting between them. The germline CDR1 and CDR2 sequences are SGDLS and YYNGEE. The CDR3 here is CASSGSGLNSPLHF. The CDR3 region has the DNA TGTGCCAGCAGCGGCTCAGGCCTTAATTCACCCCTCCACTTT.

The chain employs TRBV2 and TRBJ2-7, with D unclear. The V end lost 3 bases, the J end lost 6 bases, and 9 bases lay between the germline ends. The CDR3 spans 12 residues. CDR1 and CDR2 (germline): SNHLY, FYNNEI. The CDR3 DNA follows: TGTGCCAGCAGTGATCTCAATGTCGAGCAGTACGTC. Protein: CASSDLNVEQYV.

CDR3 amino acids: CASSWGPETQYF. DNA for the CDR3: TGTGCCAGCAGCTGGGGGCCAGAGACCCAGTACTTC. V usage is TRBV7-9 and J usage is TRBJ2-5; a weak D match, TRBD1 (6 bases). Germline V gene lookup returns CDR1 SEHNR and CDR2 FQNEAQ (reference sequence). The CDR3 covers 12 residues. V was trimmed by 4 bases and J by 4 bases, leaving 7 bases between them.

V usage is TRBV10-3 and J usage is TRBJ1-3; D unclear. The germline V and J ends were trimmed by 7 bases and 1 base, with 8 bases remaining between them. There are 13 residues in the CDR3. Germline V lookup: CDR1 ENHRY, CDR2 SYGVKD. Here the CDR3 DNA reads TGTGCCATCAAGACGGATTCTGGAAACACCATATATTTT. The encoded protein is CAIKTDSGNTIYF.

The CDR3 loop reads CASSQLGIWNTIYF. CDR3 in DNA: TGTGCCAGCAGCCAACTTGGGATTTGGAACACCATATATTTT. This chain uses TRBV14 with TRBJ1-3; D gene uncertain. CDR1 is SGHDN and CDR2 is FVKESK in the germline V gene. The CDR3 has 14 residues. Between the trimmed V and J ends, which lost 2 bases and 7 bases, there was a span of 12 bases.

This clonotype was seen ten or more times. The V call is TRBV5-1, the J call TRBJ2-5; D is unclear. The CDR3 runs to 12 residues. The ends were cut back, 0 bases at V and 1 base at J, with 1 base in the middle. Germline V gives CDR1 SGHRS, CDR2 YFSETQ. In nucleotides, the CDR3 is TGCGCCAGCAGCTTGGCCCAAGAGACCCAGTACTTC. This codes for CASSLAQETQYF.

This clonotype was picked up a small number of times. The genes are TRBV19 and TRBJ2-1; tentatively, D is TRBD2 (5 bases). The CDR3 is 15 residues long. The V gene lost 1 base and the J gene lost 11 bases, with 18 bases spanning the gap. The germline V gene encodes CDR1 LNHDA and CDR2 SQIVND (reference sequence). CDR3 bases: TGTGCCAGTAGTATAGCCCCCGGCACAAGGAGGAAGCAGTTCTTC. Translated, it gives CASSIAPGTRRKQFF. The whole variable domain, filled in from reference TRBV19 and TRBJ2-1, reads DGGITQSPKYLFRKEGQNVTLSCEQNLNHDAMYWYRQDPGQGLRLIYYSQIVNDFQKGDIAEGYSVSREKKESFPLTVTSAQKNPTAFYLCASSIAPGTRRKQFFGPGTRLTVL.

The table lists this clonotype with many counts. This rearrangement joins TRBV29-1 to TRBJ2-3, with TRBD1 identical over 7 bases. With V trimmed by 6 bases and J by 0 bases, 3 bases remained unmatched. This CDR3 is 13 amino acids long. Germline V CDR1 and CDR2: SQVTM, ANQGSEA. CDR3 region: CSVGTASTDTQYF. CDR3 coding DNA: TGCAGCGTAGGGACAGCTAGCACAGATACGCAGTATTTT.

This clonotype was counted at least ten times. The V and J genes are TRBV5-1 and TRBJ2-1; the D is unclear. Trimming stripped 0 bases from V and 0 bases from J, with 7 bases between. The CDR3 consists of 15 residues. From germline, CDR1 is SGHRS and CDR2 YFSETQ. The CDR3 here is CASSLEPSSYNEQFF. CDR3 bases: TGCGCCAGCAGCTTGGAGCCCAGCTCCTACAATGAGCAGTTCTTC.

There are a few counts of this clonotype. The chain has TRBV7-3 and TRBJ2-2; TRBD1 agrees at 7 bases. The length of the CDR3 is 15 residues. J lost 5 bases, V lost 5 bases, and 8 bases had no gene match. Germline-derived CDR1 and CDR2 are SGHTA and FQGTGA. The CDR3, as DNA: TGTGCCAGCAGCCGTCGACAGGGTCTAACCGGGGAGCTGTTTTTT. Its protein is CASSRRQGLTGELFF.

This clonotype was seen only a few times. The V gene is TRBV11-2, the J gene TRBJ2-3, with 7 positions matching TRBD2. The CDR3 contains 16 residues. Trimming cost V 1 base and J 8 bases; bases outside gene matches: 12. CDR1 is SGHAT and CDR2 is FQNNGV in the germline V gene. In nucleotides, the CDR3 is TGTGCCAGCAGCTTAGCGATCGGGGGGAGTGTAGTTACGCAGTATTTT. It specifies CASSLAIGGSVVTQYF.

The chain links TRBV5-1 to TRBJ2-1; perhaps TRBD2 as D (5 bases). The CDR3 loop spans 15 amino acids. Germline loops: CDR1 SGHRS, CDR2 YFSETQ. Trimming stripped 4 bases from V and 9 bases from J, with 20 bases between. The CDR3 coding sequence is TGCGCCAGCAGCGAAGTAGCGATCCAAACCCCTGAGCAGTTCTTC. This gives the protein CASSEVAIQTPEQFF.

This clonotype appeared a few times. V and J are TRBV12-3 or TRBV12-4 and TRBJ2-7; the D gene is possibly TRBD2 (5 bases). There are 12 residues in the CDR3. Trimming removed 6 bases at V and 5 bases at J, with 11 bases between. CDR3 residues: CASSRSGNEQYF. In nucleotides, the CDR3 is TGTGCCAGCAGCCGGTCGGGGAACGAGCAGTACTTC.

Only a few counts were recorded for this clonotype. The rearrangement uses TRBV20-1 and TRBJ1-1; D remains unclear. Germline V lookup: CDR1 DFQATT, CDR2 SNEGSKA (reference sequence). Trimming removed 5 bases at V and 5 bases at J, with 18 bases between. The CDR3 sequence is 14 residues long. The CDR3 is CSAPRRVVITEAFF. The CDR3 nucleotides are TGCAGTGCTCCGCGAAGGGTGGTGATTACTGAAGCTTTCTTT.

The V and J genes are TRBV19 and TRBJ1-1; TRBD1 might be the D (6 bases). With 4 bases removed from V and 0 bases from J, the gap between germline ends came to 12 bases. The CDR3 runs to 15 residues. Germline V gene lookup returns CDR1 LNHDA and CDR2 SQIVND (reference sequence). CDR3 DNA sequence: TGTGCCAGTAGTACTAAACAGGGAATGAACACTGAAGCTTTCTTT. Amino acids: CASSTKQGMNTEAFF.

V and J are TRBV5-4 and TRBJ1-4; D is perhaps TRBD1 (5 bases). Germline V gives CDR1 SGHNT, CDR2 YYREEE (reference sequence). The CDR3 totals 13 residues. Trimming took off 4 bases at V and 8 bases at J, with 12 bases between the two ends. CDR3 sequence: CASSTTGEEKLFF. CDR3 coding DNA: TGTGCCAGCAGCACTACAGGAGAAGAAAAACTGTTTTTT.

Note on this clonotype: A read error may be the cause here, since a much bigger clone is one base away. The rearrangement uses TRBV12-3 or TRBV12-4 and TRBJ2-5, with 9 positions matching TRBD1. CDR3 length: 15 amino acids. CDR3 sequence: CACSLGQGLQETQYF. CDR3 coding DNA: TGTGCCTGCAGTTTGGGACAGGGCCTCCAAGAGACCCAGTACTTC.